The entry that follows covers one T cell receptor beta chain sequence. This clonotype was counted at least ten times. Its specific antigen is unknown. No clone much larger than this one lies a single base away; base qualities are absent. This sample is drawn from a study of T-cell reconstitution after alpha-beta-depleted transplantation in children (dated by TCRdb to about 2016). Describing the broader study: The study quantitatively tracked T-cell immune reconstitution after TCRalphabeta/CD19-depleted allogeneic hematopoietic cell transplantation in children using TCR repertoire profiling.

CDR1 and CDR2 are drawn from the germline V gene: SQVTM, ANQGSEA. The CDR3 has 13 amino acids, counting the end cysteine and phenylalanine. Just the 39-base CDR3 DNA is kept, in frame starting at base 1. V lost 5 bases and J lost 4 bases; the stretch between them is 14 bases long. The method was PCR. The listed sequencing device is Illumina HiSeq 2500. TCR libraries were prepared with molecular barcoding, using unique molecular identifiers to normalize TCRbeta repertoire quantification. TCRdb reworked the public reads: Q25 trimming with fastp, MiXCR clone assembly, productive beta chains retained. Every entry covers one CDR3 protein and lists the most common genes and DNA from its rows. For this sample there are approximately 100,000 distinct CDR3 sequences; 12% appear just once. The ten top clones hold approximately 13% of the sample.

This chain joins TRBV29-1 to TRBJ1-2; the D gene is not confidently resolved. The sample consisted of PBMCs from the stem cell graft donor, taken from the stem cell graft. The sequence came from a human donor who donated a stem cell graft to a child with inherited bone marrow failure. CDR3 sequence: CSVWGEPAYGYTF. In nucleotides, the sequence is TGCAGCGTTTGGGGTGAGCCAGCCTATGGCTACACCTTC.